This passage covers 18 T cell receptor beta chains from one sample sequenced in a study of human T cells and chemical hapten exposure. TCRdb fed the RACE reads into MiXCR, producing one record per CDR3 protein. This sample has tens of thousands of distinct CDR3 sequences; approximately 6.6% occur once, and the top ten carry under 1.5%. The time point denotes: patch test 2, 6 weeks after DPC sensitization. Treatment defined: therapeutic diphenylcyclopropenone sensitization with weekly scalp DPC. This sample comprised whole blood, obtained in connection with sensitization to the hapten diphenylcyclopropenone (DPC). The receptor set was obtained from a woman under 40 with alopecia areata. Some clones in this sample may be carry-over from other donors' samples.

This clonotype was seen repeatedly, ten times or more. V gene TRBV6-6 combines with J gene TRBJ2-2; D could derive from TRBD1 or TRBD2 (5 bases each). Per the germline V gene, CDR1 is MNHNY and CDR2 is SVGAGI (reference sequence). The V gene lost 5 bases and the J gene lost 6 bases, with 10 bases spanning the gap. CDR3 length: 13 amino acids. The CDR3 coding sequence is TGTGCCAGCAGTACCCAGGGAGCCGGGGAGCTGTTTTTT. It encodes CASSTQGAGELFF.

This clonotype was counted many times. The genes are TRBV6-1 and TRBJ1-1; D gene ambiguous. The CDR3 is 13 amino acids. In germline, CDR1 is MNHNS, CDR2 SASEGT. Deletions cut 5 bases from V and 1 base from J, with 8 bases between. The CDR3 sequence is CASSLKSNTEAFF. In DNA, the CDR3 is TGTGCCAGCAGTCTTAAGTCGAACACTGAAGCTTTCTTT.

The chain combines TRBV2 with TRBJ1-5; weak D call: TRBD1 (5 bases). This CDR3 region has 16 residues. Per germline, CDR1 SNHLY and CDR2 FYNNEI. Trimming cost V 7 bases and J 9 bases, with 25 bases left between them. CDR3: CASNRAGAGMLWPQHF. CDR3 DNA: TGTGCCAGCAACCGTGCCGGGGCAGGGATGTTGTGGCCCCAGCATTTT. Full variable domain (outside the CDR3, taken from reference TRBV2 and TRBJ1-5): EPEVTQTPSHQVTQMGQEVILRCVPISNHLYFYWYRQILGQKVEFLVSFYNNEISEKSEIFDDQFSVERPDGSNFTLKIRSTKLEDSAMYFCASNRAGAGMLWPQHFGDGTRLSIL.

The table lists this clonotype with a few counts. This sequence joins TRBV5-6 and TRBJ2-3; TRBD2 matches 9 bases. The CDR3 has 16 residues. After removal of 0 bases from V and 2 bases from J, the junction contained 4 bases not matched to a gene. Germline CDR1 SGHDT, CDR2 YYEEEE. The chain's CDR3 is CASSLVGGGATDTQYF. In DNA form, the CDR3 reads TGTGCCAGCAGCTTGGTTGGCGGGGGGGCCACAGATACGCAGTATTTT.

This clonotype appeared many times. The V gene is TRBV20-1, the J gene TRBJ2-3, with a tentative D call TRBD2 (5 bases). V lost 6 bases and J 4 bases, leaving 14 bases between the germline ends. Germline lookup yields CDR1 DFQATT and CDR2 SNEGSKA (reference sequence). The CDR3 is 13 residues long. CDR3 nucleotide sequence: TGCAGTGCCCTCCTAGCAAGGGCAGATACGCAGTATTTT. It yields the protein CSALLARADTQYF.

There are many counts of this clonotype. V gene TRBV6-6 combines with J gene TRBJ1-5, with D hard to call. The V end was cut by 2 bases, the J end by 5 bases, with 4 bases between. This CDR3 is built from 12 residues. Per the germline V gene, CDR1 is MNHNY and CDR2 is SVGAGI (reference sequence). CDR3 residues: CASSYPDQPQHF. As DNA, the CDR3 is TGTGCCAGCAGTTACCCTGATCAGCCCCAGCATTTT.

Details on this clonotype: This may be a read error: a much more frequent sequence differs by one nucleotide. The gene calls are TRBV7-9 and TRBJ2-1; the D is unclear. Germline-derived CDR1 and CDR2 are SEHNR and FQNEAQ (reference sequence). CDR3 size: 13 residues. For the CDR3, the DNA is TGTACCAGCAGCTACGGCCCGCGAGAAGAGCAGTTCTTC. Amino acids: CTSSYGPREEQFF.

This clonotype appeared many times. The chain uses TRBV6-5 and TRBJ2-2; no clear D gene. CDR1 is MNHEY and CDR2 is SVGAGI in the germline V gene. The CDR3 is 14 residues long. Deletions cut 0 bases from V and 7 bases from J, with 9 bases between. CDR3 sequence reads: CASSYSYAVGELFF. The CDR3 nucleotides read TGTGCCAGCAGTTACTCGTATGCAGTCGGGGAGCTGTTTTTT.

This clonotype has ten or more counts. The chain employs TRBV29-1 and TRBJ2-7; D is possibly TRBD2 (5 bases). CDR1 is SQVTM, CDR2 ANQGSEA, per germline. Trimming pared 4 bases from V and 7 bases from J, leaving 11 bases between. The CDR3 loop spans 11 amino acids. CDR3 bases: TGCAGCGTTGGCCTTTCGGGAGAGCAGTACTTC. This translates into CSVGLSGEQYF.

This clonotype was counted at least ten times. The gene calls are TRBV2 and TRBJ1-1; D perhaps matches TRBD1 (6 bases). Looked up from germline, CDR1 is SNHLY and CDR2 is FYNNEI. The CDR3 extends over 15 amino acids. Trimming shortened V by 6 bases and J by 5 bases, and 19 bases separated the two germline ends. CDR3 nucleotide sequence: TGTGCCAGCAGGGGCGTTTTAGGGGGTTGGACTGAAGCTTTCTTT. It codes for CASRGVLGGWTEAFF.

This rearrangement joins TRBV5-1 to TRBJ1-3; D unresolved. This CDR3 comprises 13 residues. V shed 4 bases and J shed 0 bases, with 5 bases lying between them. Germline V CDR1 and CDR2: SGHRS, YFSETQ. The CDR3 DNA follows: TGCGCCAGCAGCGGAGACTCTGGAAACACCATATATTTT. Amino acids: CASSGDSGNTIYF.

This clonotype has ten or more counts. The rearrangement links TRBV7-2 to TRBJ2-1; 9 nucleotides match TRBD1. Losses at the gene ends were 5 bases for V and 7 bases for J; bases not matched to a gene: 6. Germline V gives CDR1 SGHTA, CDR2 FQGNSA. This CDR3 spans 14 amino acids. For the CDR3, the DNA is TGTGCCAGCAGCCCACGGACAGGGGTAAATGAGCAGTTCTTC. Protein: CASSPRTGVNEQFF.

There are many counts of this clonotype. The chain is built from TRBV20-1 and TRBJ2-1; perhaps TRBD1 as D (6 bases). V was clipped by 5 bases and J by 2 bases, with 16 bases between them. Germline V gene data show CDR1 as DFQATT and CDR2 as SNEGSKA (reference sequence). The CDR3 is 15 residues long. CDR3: CSAVDRKVTYNEQFF. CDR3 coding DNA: TGCAGTGCTGTCGACAGGAAAGTAACCTACAATGAGCAGTTCTTC.

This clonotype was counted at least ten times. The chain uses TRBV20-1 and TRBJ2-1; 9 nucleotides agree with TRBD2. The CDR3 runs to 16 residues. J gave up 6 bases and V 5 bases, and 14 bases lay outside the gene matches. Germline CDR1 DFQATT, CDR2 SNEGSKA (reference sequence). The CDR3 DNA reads TGCAGTGCTTCGCCCCTAGTGATAGCGGGGGTCAATGAGCAGTTCTTC. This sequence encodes CSASPLVIAGVNEQFF.

The CDR3 DNA is TGTGCCAGCAGGTCTAACAGGGAAACGGATACGCAGTATTTT. Its protein product is CASRSNRETDTQYF. V and J are TRBV12-3 or TRBV12-4 and TRBJ2-3; tentatively, D is TRBD1 (6 bases). The V end lost 6 bases, the J end lost 6 bases, and 16 bases lay between the germline ends. This CDR3 spans 14 amino acids.

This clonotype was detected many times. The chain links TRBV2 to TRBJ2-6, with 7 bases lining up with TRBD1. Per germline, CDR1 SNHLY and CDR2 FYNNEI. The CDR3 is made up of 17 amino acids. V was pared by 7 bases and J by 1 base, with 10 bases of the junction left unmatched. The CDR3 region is CASIPGQINSGANVLTF. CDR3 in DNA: TGTGCCAGCATCCCGGGACAGATAAATTCTGGGGCCAACGTCCTGACTTTC.

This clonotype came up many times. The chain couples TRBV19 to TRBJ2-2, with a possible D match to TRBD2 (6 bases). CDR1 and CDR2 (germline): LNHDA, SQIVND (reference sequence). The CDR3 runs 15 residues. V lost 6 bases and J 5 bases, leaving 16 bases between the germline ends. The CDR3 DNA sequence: TGTGCCAGTAGGGGCGGGGACGCAGGGACCGGGGAGCTGTTTTTT. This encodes CASRGGDAGTGELFF. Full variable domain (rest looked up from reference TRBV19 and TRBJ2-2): DGGITQSPKYLFRKEGQNVTLSCEQNLNHDAMYWYRQDPGQGLRLIYYSQIVNDFQKGDIAEGYSVSREKKESFPLTVTSAQKNPTAFYLCASRGGDAGTGELFFGEGSRLTVL.

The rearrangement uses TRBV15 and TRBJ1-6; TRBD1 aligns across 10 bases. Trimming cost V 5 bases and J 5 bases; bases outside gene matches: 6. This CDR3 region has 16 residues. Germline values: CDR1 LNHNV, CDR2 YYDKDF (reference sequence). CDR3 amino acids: CATSPDRGRNNSPLHF. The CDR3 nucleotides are TGTGCCACCAGCCCGGACAGGGGGAGGAATAATTCACCCCTCCACTTT.